This is a list of T cell receptor beta chains from one sample in a study of blood T cells in healthy people across ages. TCRdb called the 5' RACE reads again in MiXCR, with one record for every CDR3 protein. The sample comprises approximately 320,000 distinct CDR3 sequences, 25% to 30% of which are singletons, and over 25% rests with the top ten. Sequencing used blood. These receptors originate from a woman in her sixties or seventies in good health. CDR3s include the opening cysteine and the closing phenylalanine or tryptophan. D genes are given only for firm matches. The size field is filled for only some rows; it gives once, few, many or a size class.

clone size	J gene	V gene	D gene	CDR3 DNA	CDR3 protein
.	TRBJ2-1	TRBV29-1	.	TGCAGCGTTGAAGGGGCCAGAGGGTCGTACAATGAGCAGTTCTTC	CSVEGARGSYNEQFF
.	TRBJ2-7	TRBV28	.	TGTACCAGCAGTTTACTGACAGTACACGAGCAGTACTTC	CTSSLLTVHEQYF
.	TRBJ2-2	TRBV6-1	.	TGTGCCAGCATTCTAAGATCCGGGGAGCTGTTTTTT	CASILRSGELFF
few	TRBJ2-3	TRBV20-1	TRBD2	TGCAGTGCTAGCCCCAGACTAGCGGGAGGGAGAACAGATACGCAGTATTTT	CSASPRLAGGRTDTQYF
.	TRBJ2-7	TRBV20-1	.	TGCAGTGCAACAACCGGGACCAACTACGAGCAGTACTTC	CSATTGTNYEQYF
.	TRBJ2-5	TRBV28	TRBD2	TGTGCCAGCCAGGGACTAGCGGGAGTTGAAGAGACCCAGTACTTC	CASQGLAGVEETQYF
few	TRBJ1-4	TRBV7-2	.	TGTGCCAGCAGCCCCCGGCTCCGCCGGGGTGAAAAACTGTTTTTT	CASSPRLRRGEKLFF
few	TRBJ2-5	TRBV7-9	TRBD1	TGTGCCAGCAGCGAACAGGGGTGGGGAGAGACCCAGTACTTC	CASSEQGWGETQYF
.	TRBJ1-1	TRBV11-2	.	TGTGCCAGCAGCCCAGCGGGGGGCGCGCCTTTCTTT	CASSPAGGAPFF
.	TRBJ1-1	TRBV5-1	TRBD1	TGCGCCAGCAGCACGGGACAGGTCCCGAACACTGAAGCTTTCTTT	CASSTGQVPNTEAFF